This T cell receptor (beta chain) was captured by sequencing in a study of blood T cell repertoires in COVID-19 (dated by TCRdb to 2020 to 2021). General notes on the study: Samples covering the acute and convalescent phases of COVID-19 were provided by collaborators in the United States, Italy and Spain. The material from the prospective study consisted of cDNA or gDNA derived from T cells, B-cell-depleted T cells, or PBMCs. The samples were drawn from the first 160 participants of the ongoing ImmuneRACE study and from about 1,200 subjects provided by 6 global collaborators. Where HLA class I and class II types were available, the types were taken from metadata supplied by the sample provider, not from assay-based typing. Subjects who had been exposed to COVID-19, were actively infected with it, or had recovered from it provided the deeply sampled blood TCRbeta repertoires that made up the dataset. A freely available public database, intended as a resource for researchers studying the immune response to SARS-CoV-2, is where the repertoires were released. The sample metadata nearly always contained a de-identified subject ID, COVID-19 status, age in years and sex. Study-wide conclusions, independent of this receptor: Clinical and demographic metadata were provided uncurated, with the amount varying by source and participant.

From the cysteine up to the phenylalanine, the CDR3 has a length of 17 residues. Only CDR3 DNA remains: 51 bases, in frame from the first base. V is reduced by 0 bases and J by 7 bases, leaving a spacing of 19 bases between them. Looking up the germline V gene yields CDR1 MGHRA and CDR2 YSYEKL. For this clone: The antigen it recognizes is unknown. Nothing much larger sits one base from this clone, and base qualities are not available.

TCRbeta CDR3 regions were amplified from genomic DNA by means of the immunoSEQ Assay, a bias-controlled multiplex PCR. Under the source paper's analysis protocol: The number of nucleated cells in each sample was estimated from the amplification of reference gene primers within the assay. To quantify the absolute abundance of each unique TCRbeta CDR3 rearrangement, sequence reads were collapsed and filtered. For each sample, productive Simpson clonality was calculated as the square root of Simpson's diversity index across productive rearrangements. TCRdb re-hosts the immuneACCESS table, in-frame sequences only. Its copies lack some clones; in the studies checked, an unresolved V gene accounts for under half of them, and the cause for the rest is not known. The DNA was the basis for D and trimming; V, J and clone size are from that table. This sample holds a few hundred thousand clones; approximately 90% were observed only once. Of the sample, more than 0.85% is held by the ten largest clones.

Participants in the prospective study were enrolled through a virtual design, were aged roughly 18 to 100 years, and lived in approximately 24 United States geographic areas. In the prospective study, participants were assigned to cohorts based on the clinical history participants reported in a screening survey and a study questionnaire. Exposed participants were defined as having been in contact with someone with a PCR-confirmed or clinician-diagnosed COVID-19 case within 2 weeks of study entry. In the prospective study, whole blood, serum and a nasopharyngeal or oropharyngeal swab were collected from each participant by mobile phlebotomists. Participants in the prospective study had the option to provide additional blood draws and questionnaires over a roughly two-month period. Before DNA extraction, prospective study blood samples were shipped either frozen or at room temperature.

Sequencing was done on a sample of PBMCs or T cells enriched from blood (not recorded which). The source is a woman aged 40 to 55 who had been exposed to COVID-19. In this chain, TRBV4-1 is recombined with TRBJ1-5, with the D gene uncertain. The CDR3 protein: CASSQDFYGLLWQPQHF. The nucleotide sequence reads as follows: TGCGCCAGCAGCCAAGATTTTTACGGACTACTTTGGCAGCCCCAGCATTTT.